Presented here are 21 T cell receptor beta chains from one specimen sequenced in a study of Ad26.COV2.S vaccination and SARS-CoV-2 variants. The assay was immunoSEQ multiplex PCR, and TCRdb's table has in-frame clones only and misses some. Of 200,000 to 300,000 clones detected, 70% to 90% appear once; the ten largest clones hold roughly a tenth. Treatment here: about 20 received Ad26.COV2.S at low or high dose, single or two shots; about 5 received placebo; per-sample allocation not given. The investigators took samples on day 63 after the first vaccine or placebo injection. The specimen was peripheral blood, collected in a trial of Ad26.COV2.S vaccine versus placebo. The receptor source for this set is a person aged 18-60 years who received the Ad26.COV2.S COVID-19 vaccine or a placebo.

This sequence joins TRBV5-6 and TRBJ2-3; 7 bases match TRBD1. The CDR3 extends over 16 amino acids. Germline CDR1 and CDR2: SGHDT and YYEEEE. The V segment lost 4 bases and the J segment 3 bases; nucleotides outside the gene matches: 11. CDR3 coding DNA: TGTGCCAGCAGCCCGGGACAGCTCCCCAGGACAGATACGCAGTATTTT. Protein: CASSPGQLPRTDTQYF.

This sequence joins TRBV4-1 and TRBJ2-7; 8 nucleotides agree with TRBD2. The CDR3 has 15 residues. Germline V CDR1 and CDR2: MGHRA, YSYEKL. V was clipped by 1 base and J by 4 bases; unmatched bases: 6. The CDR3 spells CASSQVTGGRYEQYF. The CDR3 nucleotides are TGCGCCAGCAGCCAAGTGACGGGGGGGCGTTACGAGCAGTACTTC.

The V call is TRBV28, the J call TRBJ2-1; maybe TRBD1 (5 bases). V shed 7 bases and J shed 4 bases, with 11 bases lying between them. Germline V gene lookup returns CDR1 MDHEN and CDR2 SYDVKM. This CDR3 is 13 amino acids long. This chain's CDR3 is CASTQQGYNEQFF. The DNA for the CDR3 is TGTGCCAGCACTCAGCAGGGTTACAATGAGCAGTTCTTC.

The DNA of the CDR3 is TGTGCCAGCAGCCCATTCCCGGGCCTCCTAGCGGGCCGAAATACGCAGTATTTT. It is translated as CASSPFPGLLAGRNTQYF. The V gene is TRBV7-2, the J gene TRBJ2-3; 8 positions match TRBD2. The germline V gene encodes CDR1 SGHTA and CDR2 FQGNSA. This CDR3 contains 18 residues. The V segment lost 5 bases and the J segment 7 bases; nucleotides outside the gene matches: 20. Full variable domain (missing parts from reference TRBV7-2 and TRBJ2-3): GAGVSQSPSNKVTEKGKDVELRCDPISGHTALYWYRQSLGQGLEFLIYFQGNSAPDKSGLPSDRFSAERTGGSVSTLTIQRTQQEDSAVYLCASSPFPGLLAGRNTQYFGPGTRLTVL.

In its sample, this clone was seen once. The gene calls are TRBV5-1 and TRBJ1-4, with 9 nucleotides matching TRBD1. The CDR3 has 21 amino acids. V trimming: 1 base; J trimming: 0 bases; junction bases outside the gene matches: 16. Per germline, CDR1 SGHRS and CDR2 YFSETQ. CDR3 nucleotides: TGCGCCAGCAGCTTGAGACCGGGACAGGGTTTGAAGTCTGCAACTAATGAAAAACTGTTTTTT. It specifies CASSLRPGQGLKSATNEKLFF.

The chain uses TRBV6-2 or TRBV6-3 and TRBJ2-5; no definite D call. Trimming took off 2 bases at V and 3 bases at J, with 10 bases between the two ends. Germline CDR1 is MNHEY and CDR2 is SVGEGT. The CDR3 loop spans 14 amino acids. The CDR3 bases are TGTGCCAGCAGTTACGTCGGCAGAAAAGAGACCCAGTACTTC. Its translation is CASSYVGRKETQYF.

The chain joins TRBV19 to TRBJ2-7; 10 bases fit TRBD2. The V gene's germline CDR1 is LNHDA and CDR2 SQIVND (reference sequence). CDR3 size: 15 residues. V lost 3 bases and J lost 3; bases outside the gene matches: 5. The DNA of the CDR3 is TGTGCCAGTAGTATCCTAGCGGGAGACGTCTACGAGCAGTACTTC. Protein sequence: CASSILAGDVYEQYF.

The CDR3 protein is CASSPSGTVMGYTF. The CDR3 DNA sequence: TGTGCCAGCAGCCCCTCCGGGACAGTCATGGGCTACACCTTC. The V gene is TRBV9, the J gene TRBJ1-2, with 7 bases matching TRBD1. The CDR3 runs to 14 residues. Germline assignment: CDR1 SGDLS and CDR2 YYNGEE. V gave up 4 bases and J gave up 8 bases; unmatched junction bases: 11.

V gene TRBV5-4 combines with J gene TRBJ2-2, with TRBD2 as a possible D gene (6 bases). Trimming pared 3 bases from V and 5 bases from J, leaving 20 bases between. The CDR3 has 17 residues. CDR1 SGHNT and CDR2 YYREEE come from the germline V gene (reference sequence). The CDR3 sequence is CASSSPGLDGGTGELFF. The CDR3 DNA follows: TGTGCCAGCAGCTCCCCCGGATTAGACGGAGGGACCGGGGAGCTGTTTTTT.

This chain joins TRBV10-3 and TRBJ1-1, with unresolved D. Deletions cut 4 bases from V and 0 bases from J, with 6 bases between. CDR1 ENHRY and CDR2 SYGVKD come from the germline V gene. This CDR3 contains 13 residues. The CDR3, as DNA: TGTGCCATCAGTGTATGGGTGAACACTGAAGCTTTCTTT. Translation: CAISVWVNTEAFF.

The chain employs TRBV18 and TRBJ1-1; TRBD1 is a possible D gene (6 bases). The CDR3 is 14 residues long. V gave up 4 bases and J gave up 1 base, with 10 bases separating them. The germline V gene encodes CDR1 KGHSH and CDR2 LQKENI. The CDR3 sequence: CASSLTGSNTEAFF. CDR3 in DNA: TGTGCCAGCTCACTCACAGGGTCGAACACTGAAGCTTTCTTT.

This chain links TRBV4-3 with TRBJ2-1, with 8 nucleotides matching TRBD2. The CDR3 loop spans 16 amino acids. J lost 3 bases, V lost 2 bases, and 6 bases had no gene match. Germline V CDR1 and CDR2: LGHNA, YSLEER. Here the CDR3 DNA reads TGCGCCAGCAGCCAACTTACTAGCGGTATCTACAATGAGCAGTTCTTC. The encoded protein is CASSQLTSGIYNEQFF.

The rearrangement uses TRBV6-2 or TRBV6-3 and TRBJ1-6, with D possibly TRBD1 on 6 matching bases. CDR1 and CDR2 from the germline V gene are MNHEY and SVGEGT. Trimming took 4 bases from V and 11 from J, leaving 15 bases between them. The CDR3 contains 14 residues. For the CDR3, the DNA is TGTGCCAGCAGTTGGGGGCCCCCGGGGGCACCCCTCCACTTT. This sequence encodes CASSWGPPGAPLHF.

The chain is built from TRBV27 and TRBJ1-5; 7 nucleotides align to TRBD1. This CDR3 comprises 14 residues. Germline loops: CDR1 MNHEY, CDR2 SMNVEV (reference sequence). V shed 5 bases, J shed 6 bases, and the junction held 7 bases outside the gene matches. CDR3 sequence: CASSPGTAGQPQHF. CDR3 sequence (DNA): TGTGCCAGCAGTCCCGGGACAGCCGGTCAGCCCCAGCATTTT.

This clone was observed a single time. CDR3 nucleotide sequence: TGTGCCAGCAGTTGGGGACTAGCGGGTTACCACTCCTACGAGCAGTACTTC. It specifies CASSWGLAGYHSYEQYF. The V and J genes are TRBV28 and TRBJ2-7, with 12 bases lining up with TRBD2. The V gene's germline CDR1 is MDHEN and CDR2 SYDVKM. Unmatched junction bases numbered 7, after V lost 4 bases and J lost 0 bases. The CDR3 runs 17 residues.

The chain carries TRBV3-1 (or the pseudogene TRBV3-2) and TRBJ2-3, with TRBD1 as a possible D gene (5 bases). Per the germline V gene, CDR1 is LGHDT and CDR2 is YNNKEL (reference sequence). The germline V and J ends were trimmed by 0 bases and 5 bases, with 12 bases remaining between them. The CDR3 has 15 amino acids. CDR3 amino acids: CASSQDPLQGDTQYF. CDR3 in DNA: TGTGCCAGCAGCCAAGATCCCCTCCAGGGAGATACGCAGTATTTT.

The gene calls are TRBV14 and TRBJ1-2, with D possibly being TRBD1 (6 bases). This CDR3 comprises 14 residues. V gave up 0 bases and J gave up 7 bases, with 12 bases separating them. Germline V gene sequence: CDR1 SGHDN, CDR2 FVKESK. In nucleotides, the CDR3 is TGTGCCAGCAGCCAAGAGGGGGGCCTCGGTGGCTACACCTTC. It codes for CASSQEGGLGGYTF.

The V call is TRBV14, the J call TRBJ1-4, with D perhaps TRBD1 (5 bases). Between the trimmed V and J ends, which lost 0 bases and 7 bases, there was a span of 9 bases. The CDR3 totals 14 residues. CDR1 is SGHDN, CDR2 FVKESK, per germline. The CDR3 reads CASSQDREIEKLFF. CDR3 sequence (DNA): TGTGCCAGCAGCCAAGACAGGGAAATTGAAAAACTGTTTTTT. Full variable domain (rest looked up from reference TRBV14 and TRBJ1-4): EAGVTQFPSHSVIEKGQTVTLRCDPISGHDNLYWYRRVMGKEIKFLLHFVKESKQDESGMPNNRFLAERTGGTYSTLKVQPAELEDSGVYFCASSQDREIEKLFFGSGTQLSVL.

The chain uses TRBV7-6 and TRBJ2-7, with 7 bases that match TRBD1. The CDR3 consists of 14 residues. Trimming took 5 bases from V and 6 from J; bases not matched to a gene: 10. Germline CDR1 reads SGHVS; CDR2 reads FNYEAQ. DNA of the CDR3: TGTGCCAGCAGCATCGACAGGGTTCTCTCCGAGCAGTACTTC. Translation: CASSIDRVLSEQYF.

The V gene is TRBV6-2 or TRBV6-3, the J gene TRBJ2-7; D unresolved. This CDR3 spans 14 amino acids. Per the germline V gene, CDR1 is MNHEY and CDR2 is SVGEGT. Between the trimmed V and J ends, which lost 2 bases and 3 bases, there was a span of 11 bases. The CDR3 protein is CASSYVSTDYEQYF. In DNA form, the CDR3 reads TGTGCCAGCAGTTACGTTAGCACTGACTACGAGCAGTACTTC.

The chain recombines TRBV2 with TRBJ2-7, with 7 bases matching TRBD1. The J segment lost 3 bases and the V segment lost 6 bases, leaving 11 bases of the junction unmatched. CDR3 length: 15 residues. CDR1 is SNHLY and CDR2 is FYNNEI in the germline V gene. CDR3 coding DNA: TGTGCCAGCAGGCGCCAACCCGGACAGGACTACGAGCAGTACTTC. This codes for CASRRQPGQDYEQYF.